The 17 T cell receptor beta chains in this list originate from one sample, sequenced in a study of Ad26.COV2.S vaccination and SARS-CoV-2 variants. Stated treatment: some 19 received Ad26.COV2.S at low or high dose, single or two shots; a few received placebo; per-sample allocation not given. Day 63 after the first injection of vaccine or placebo was the sampling time. Repertoires were generated with immunoSEQ multiplex PCR, while TCRdb's copy carries only in-frame clones and drops some. The sample holds hundreds of thousands of clones, around 92% seen once. This material consisted of peripheral blood, taken in a trial of Ad26.COV2.S vaccine versus placebo. All receptors derive from a person between 18 and 60 years old who received the Ad26.COV2.S COVID-19 vaccine or a placebo.

The rearrangement links TRBV7-9 to TRBJ2-2; 8 bases are a match to TRBD2. Germline-derived CDR1 and CDR2 are SEHNR and FQNEAQ (reference sequence). The V and J ends lost 5 bases and 0 bases, in that order; junction bases with no gene match: 5. The length of the CDR3 is 16 residues. CDR3 residues: CASSRRTSTNTGELFF. CDR3 coding DNA: TGTGCCAGCAGCCGACGGACTAGCACGAACACCGGGGAGCTGTTTTTT.

The rearrangement joins TRBV19 to TRBJ1-5, with D possibly matching TRBD1 (5 bases). In germline, CDR1 is LNHDA, CDR2 SQIVND (reference sequence). The CDR3 is made up of 16 amino acids. V shed 1 base and J shed 3 bases, with 13 bases lying between them. CDR3 region: CASSIGGGSSNQPQHF. As DNA, the CDR3 is TGTGCCAGTAGTATAGGGGGCGGGAGTTCCAATCAGCCCCAGCATTTT.

This chain connects TRBV7-8 to TRBJ2-5, with D unclear. CDR3 length equals 13 residues. Trimming took off 5 bases at V and 1 base at J, with 8 bases between the two ends. Per germline, CDR1 SGHVS and CDR2 FQNEAQ. This CDR3 reads CASSRPIQETQYF. For the CDR3, the DNA is TGTGCCAGCAGCCGGCCCATCCAAGAGACCCAGTACTTC.

This clone has just one count. This chain connects TRBV29-1 to TRBJ1-1; D is uncertain. Trimming left V 6 bases short and J 0 bases short, with 11 bases between. CDR3 length equals 13 residues. Germline CDR1 reads SQVTM; CDR2 reads ANQGSEA. CDR3 DNA: TGCAGCGTCCTGTGGAATGTGAACACTGAAGCTTTCTTT. This sequence encodes CSVLWNVNTEAFF.

The chain couples TRBV3-1 (or the pseudogene TRBV3-2) to TRBJ1-2; D may be TRBD1 (5 bases). Germline V gene data show CDR1 as LGHDT and CDR2 as YNNKEL (reference sequence). The CDR3 contains 14 residues. The V end lost 4 bases, the J end lost 4 bases, and 13 bases lay between the germline ends. The CDR3 region has the DNA TGTGCCAGCAGCCGCCCGGGACTTGTCTATGGCTACACCTTC. As protein: CASSRPGLVYGYTF.

As for this clone: Within the sample, other DNA sequences also encode this same CDR3. V usage is TRBV6-5 and J usage is TRBJ1-2; D is ambiguous. The CDR3 length is 12 residues. CDR1 and CDR2 from the germline V gene are MNHEY and SVGAGI. V lost 4 bases to trimming and J lost 2 bases, with 5 bases between them. Here the CDR3 reads CASSSGNYGYTF. CDR3 sequence (DNA): TGTGCCAGCAGTTCGGGGAACTATGGCTACACCTTC.

This chain uses TRBV5-1 with TRBJ2-5, with no clear D. This CDR3 contains 15 residues. Germline V gives CDR1 SGHRS, CDR2 YFSETQ. Trimming took off 1 base at V and 1 base at J, with 11 bases between the two ends. CDR3 in amino acids: CASSLNQRVQETQYF. The CDR3 nucleotides read TGCGCCAGCAGCTTGAACCAGCGAGTCCAAGAGACCCAGTACTTC.

This chain uses TRBV6-5 with TRBJ2-1; 10 bases are a match to TRBD2. Germline V CDR1 and CDR2: MNHEY, SVGAGI. CDR3 length: 14 amino acids. Trimming cost V 10 bases and J 3 bases; bases outside gene matches: 6. CDR3 loop: CATRTSGDYNEQFF. CDR3 bases: TGTGCCACTCGGACTAGCGGAGACTACAATGAGCAGTTCTTC.

A note on this clone: At the DNA level, this CDR3 is encoded by other sequences in the same sample as well. The gene calls are TRBV10-3 and TRBJ1-1; possible D gene TRBD1, 5 bases. Germline values: CDR1 ENHRY, CDR2 SYGVKD. Trimming removed 8 bases from V and 1 base from J, with 8 bases in between. The CDR3 spans 12 residues. The CDR3 DNA reads TGTGCCATCGGTACAGGGAACACTGAAGCTTTCTTT. Translated: CAIGTGNTEAFF.

This chain joins TRBV12-5 and TRBJ1-3; no firm D call. The germline V gene encodes CDR1 LGHNT and CDR2 FRNRAP. The length of the CDR3 is 16 residues. Trimming removed 4 bases at V and 0 bases at J, with 13 bases between. The CDR3 protein is CASGSETSNSGNTIYF. The CDR3 DNA sequence: TGTGCTAGTGGTTCTGAGACAAGCAACTCTGGAAACACCATATATTTT. The whole variable domain, filled in from reference TRBV12-5 and TRBJ1-3, reads DARVTQTPRHKVTEMGQEVTMRCQPILGHNTVFWYRQTMMQGLELLAYFRNRAPLDDSGMPKDRFSAEMPDATLATLKIQPSEPRDSAVYFCASGSETSNSGNTIYFGEGSWLTVV.

The chain links TRBV7-2 to TRBJ1-1; tentative D call: TRBD1 (5 bases). Germline loops: CDR1 SGHTA, CDR2 FQGNSA. This CDR3 spans 14 amino acids. Deletions cut 5 bases from V and 4 bases from J, with 14 bases between. The CDR3 nucleotides read TGTGCCAGCAGCCCACCGTCCGGGACCACTGAAGCTTTCTTT. Protein product: CASSPPSGTTEAFF.

CDR3 in amino acids: CASRLAGTYEQYF. The CDR3 DNA is TGTGCCAGCAGACTAGCGGGTACCTACGAGCAGTACTTC. The chain has TRBV2 and TRBJ2-7, with 9 nucleotides matching TRBD2. CDR3 length: 13 residues. The ends lost 6 bases at V and 2 bases at J; junction bases unmatched: 2. Germline V CDR1 and CDR2: SNHLY, FYNNEI.

The V call is TRBV19, the J call TRBJ2-1; D unclear. Looked up from germline, CDR1 is LNHDA and CDR2 is SQIVND (reference sequence). The CDR3 runs to 15 residues. V shed 3 bases and J shed 1 base, with 10 bases lying between them. The CDR3 here is CASSISIFSYNEQFF. The CDR3, as DNA: TGTGCCAGTAGTATCTCGATTTTTTCCTACAATGAGCAGTTCTTC.

J is TRBJ1-5 and V is TRBV19, with 10 nucleotides matching TRBD1. Germline trimming cut 5 bases from V and 6 bases from J; bases unmatched to any gene: 10. The CDR3 has 16 residues. The V gene's germline CDR1 is LNHDA and CDR2 SQIVND (reference sequence). This chain's CDR3 is CASSLRQGATGQPQHF. In DNA, the CDR3 is TGTGCCAGTAGTCTCCGACAGGGGGCGACGGGTCAGCCCCAGCATTTT. Using reference TRBV19 and TRBJ1-5 for the parts outside the CDR3, the full variable domain is DGGITQSPKYLFRKEGQNVTLSCEQNLNHDAMYWYRQDPGQGLRLIYYSQIVNDFQKGDIAEGYSVSREKKESFPLTVTSAQKNPTAFYLCASSLRQGATGQPQHFGDGTRLSIL.

Concerning this clone: Other nucleotide sequences in the sample specify the same CDR3. The chain couples TRBV5-1 to TRBJ1-3, with TRBD1 as a possible D gene (5 bases). Germline values: CDR1 SGHRS, CDR2 YFSETQ. The V gene lost 4 bases and the J gene lost 0 bases, with 5 bases spanning the gap. The CDR3 has 13 amino acids. The CDR3 coding sequence is TGCGCCAGCAGCGACAGCTCTGGAAACACCATATATTTT. Protein: CASSDSSGNTIYF.

This chain's CDR3 is CARQAAGVRGEQFF. CDR3 in DNA: TGTGCCAGACAGGCCGCCGGGGTCAGGGGGGAGCAGTTCTTC. This chain links TRBV21-1 with TRBJ2-1; the listed D gene, TRBD1, was not tested against the DNA. TRBV21-1 is a pseudogene. This CDR3 contains 14 residues.

The CDR3 DNA reads TGTGCCACCAGTGGGATACTAGCGGGAGGGCGCGGAGAGACCCAGTACTTC. It codes for CATSGILAGGRGETQYF. The V gene is TRBV24-1, the J gene TRBJ2-5; 13 bases are a match to TRBD2. CDR1 and CDR2 (germline): KGHDR, SFDVKD. The junction had 9 bases not matched to a gene; V was cut back by 5 bases and J by 4 bases. The CDR3 loop spans 17 amino acids.